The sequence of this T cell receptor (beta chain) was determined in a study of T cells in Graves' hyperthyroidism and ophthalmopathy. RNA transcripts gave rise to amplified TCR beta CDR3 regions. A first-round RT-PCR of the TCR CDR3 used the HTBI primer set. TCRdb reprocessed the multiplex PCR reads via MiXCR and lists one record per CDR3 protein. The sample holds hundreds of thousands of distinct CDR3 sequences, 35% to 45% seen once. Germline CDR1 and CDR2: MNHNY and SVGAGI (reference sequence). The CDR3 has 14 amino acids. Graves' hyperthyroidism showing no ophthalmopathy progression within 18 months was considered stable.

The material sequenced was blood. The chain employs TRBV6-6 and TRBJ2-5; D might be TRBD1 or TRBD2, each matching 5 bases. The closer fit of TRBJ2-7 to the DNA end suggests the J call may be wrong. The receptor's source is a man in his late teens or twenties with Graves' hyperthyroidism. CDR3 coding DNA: TGTGCCAGCACCACAGGTTCTAGCACCCACGAGCAGTACTTC. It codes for CASTTGSSTHEQYF.